The 24 T cell receptor beta chains in this list originate from one sample, sequenced in a study of blood T cells in healthy people across ages. The second PCR ran about 6 to 12 cycles with a sample-barcoded 5' primer and J-beta primers. TCRdb called the 5' RACE reads again in MiXCR, with one record for every CDR3 protein. The sample lists 1.5 million or so distinct CDR3 sequences; about 43% were seen once. Material: blood. Receptors originate from a woman aged 18-35 years in good health.

The chain recombines TRBV7-2 with TRBJ2-1; 8 bases line up with TRBD1. V shed 5 bases and J 4 bases; nucleotides not matched to a gene: 16. The CDR3 length is 18 residues. Germline V gene lookup returns CDR1 SGHTA and CDR2 FQGNSA. CDR3 nucleotide sequence: TGTGCCAGCAGCCCTGGGACAGGCATAGGTCGGTTTTACAATGAGCAGTTCTTC. Protein: CASSPGTGIGRFYNEQFF. Full variable domain (remainder filled in from reference TRBV7-2 and TRBJ2-1): GAGVSQSPSNKVTEKGKDVELRCDPISGHTALYWYRQSLGQGLEFLIYFQGNSAPDKSGLPSDRFSAERTGGSVSTLTIQRTQQEDSAVYLCASSPGTGIGRFYNEQFFGPGTRLTVL.

The gene calls are TRBV7-2 and TRBJ1-5; maybe TRBD1 (5 bases). This CDR3 comprises 14 residues. The V end was cut by 3 bases, the J end by 5 bases, with 11 bases between. Germline loops: CDR1 SGHTA, CDR2 FQGNSA. In nucleotides, the CDR3 is TGTGCCAGCAGCTTGGAAGACAGTCATCAGCCCCAGCATTTT. This translates into CASSLEDSHQPQHF.

The CDR3 nucleotides are TGTGCCAGCAGTGATAGACAGATACCCTACAATGAGCAGTTCTTC. Its protein is CASSDRQIPYNEQFF. The chain uses TRBV6-1 and TRBJ2-1, with D possibly being TRBD1 (5 bases). The ends were cut back, 3 bases at V and 2 bases at J, with 11 bases in the middle. The CDR3 has 15 amino acids. The germline gives CDR1 MNHNS, CDR2 SASEGT.

This clonotype was seen ten or more times. DNA for the CDR3: TGTGCCACGACCATGGGGGGTTCCTACGAGCAGTACTTC. Its translation: CATTMGGSYEQYF. The chain couples TRBV2 to TRBJ2-7; D is perhaps TRBD2 (6 bases). Germline CDR1 and CDR2: SNHLY and FYNNEI. V was cut by 10 bases and J by 1 base, with 14 bases left in between. CDR3 size: 13 residues.

The genes are TRBV11-2 and TRBJ2-5; D ambiguous. Trimming took 1 base from V and 10 from J, leaving 16 bases between them. CDR1 and CDR2 (germline): SGHAT, FQNNGV. The CDR3 spans 14 residues. CDR3 region: CASSLARTFSGQYF. CDR3 coding DNA: TGTGCCAGCAGCTTAGCCAGGACGTTTTCAGGCCAGTACTTC.

The chain carries TRBV20-1 and TRBJ2-7; TRBD2 agrees at 11 bases. V shed 2 bases and J 1 base; nucleotides not matched to a gene: 1. In germline, CDR1 is DFQATT, CDR2 SNEGSKA (reference sequence). The CDR3 totals 14 residues. The CDR3 nucleotides are TGCAGTGCTAGACCTAGCGGGGGGTCCTACGAGCAGTACTTC. It translates to CSARPSGGSYEQYF.

This clonotype was picked up a small number of times. This rearrangement joins TRBV20-1 to TRBJ1-4; 9 positions match TRBD1. The junction had 7 bases not matched to a gene; V was cut back by 5 bases and J by 3 bases. CDR1 is DFQATT, CDR2 SNEGSKA, per germline (reference sequence). The CDR3 consists of 15 residues. CDR3 in amino acids: CSAREGQGSNEKLFF. The CDR3 DNA reads as TGCAGTGCTCGTGAGGGACAGGGATCTAATGAAAAACTGTTTTTT.

This clonotype was counted between two and nine times. This chain connects TRBV29-1 to TRBJ1-1; unclear D gene. Germline loops: CDR1 SQVTM, CDR2 ANQGSEA. The CDR3 runs to 14 residues. The V end lost 5 bases, the J end lost 0 bases, and 13 bases lay between the germline ends. Here the CDR3 reads CSVSSRAVNTEAFF. The CDR3 bases are TGCAGCGTTTCGTCGCGGGCCGTGAACACTGAAGCTTTCTTT.

V usage is TRBV6-5 and J usage is TRBJ1-1, with D tentatively TRBD1 (6 bases). Per germline, CDR1 MNHEY and CDR2 SVGAGI. The germline V and J ends were trimmed by 10 bases and 1 base, with 10 bases remaining between them. The CDR3 covers 12 residues. CDR3 residues: CATKGGNTEAFF. CDR3 in DNA: TGTGCCACCAAGGGGGGGAACACTGAAGCTTTCTTT.

This chain's CDR3 is CASSFGGSPGYGYTF. The CDR3 DNA reads TGTGCCAGCAGCTTTGGGGGGTCCCCTGGCTATGGCTACACCTTC. The chain has TRBV7-2 and TRBJ1-2, with TRBD1 as a possible D gene (5 bases). This CDR3 is 15 amino acids long. Germline loops: CDR1 SGHTA, CDR2 FQGNSA. Trimming stripped 3 bases from V and 4 bases from J, with 15 bases between. Full variable domain (missing parts from reference TRBV7-2 and TRBJ1-2): GAGVSQSPSNKVTEKGKDVELRCDPISGHTALYWYRQSLGQGLEFLIYFQGNSAPDKSGLPSDRFSAERTGGSVSTLTIQRTQQEDSAVYLCASSFGGSPGYGYTFGSGTRLTVV.

This clonotype was picked up a small number of times. The J gene is TRBJ2-5, the V gene TRBV24-1; no reliable D call. Trimming pared 8 bases from V and 2 bases from J, leaving 11 bases between. The CDR3 extends over 13 amino acids. Germline lookup yields CDR1 KGHDR and CDR2 SFDVKD. As DNA, the CDR3 is TGTGCCACCAAAGACGGTGGACAAGAGACCCAGTACTTC. Amino acids: CATKDGGQETQYF.

The chain couples TRBV10-3 to TRBJ1-3, with D perhaps TRBD1 (5 bases). Deletions cut 4 bases from V and 4 bases from J, with 8 bases between. Germline CDR1 ENHRY, CDR2 SYGVKD. The CDR3 totals 13 residues. CDR3 DNA: TGTGCCATCAGTGCAGGGAAGGGAAACACCATATATTTT. It is translated as CAISAGKGNTIYF.

This chain uses TRBV7-9 with TRBJ2-7, with 8 positions matching TRBD1. The V gene end was trimmed by 3 bases and the J gene end by 10 bases; junction bases not matched to a gene: 14. Germline values: CDR1 SEHNR, CDR2 FQNEAQ (reference sequence). This CDR3 spans 15 amino acids. CDR3 nucleotides: TGTGCCAGCAGCTTCCATGGGCAGGGGGCTGATATTCAGTACTTC. Encoded protein: CASSFHGQGADIQYF.

This clonotype was detected only a few times. The chain uses TRBV3-1 and TRBJ2-7; TRBD2 is a possible D gene (6 bases). This CDR3 spans 14 amino acids. Germline lookup yields CDR1 LGHDT and CDR2 YNNKEL (reference sequence). V dropped 1 base and J dropped 2 bases, with 9 bases sitting between them. CDR3 sequence: CASSQGTTPYEQYF. The CDR3 DNA is TGTGCCAGCAGCCAAGGGACTACCCCCTACGAGCAGTACTTC.

The V call is TRBV27, the J call TRBJ1-2; 9 bases are shared with TRBD1. The trim removed 5 bases at V and 3 bases at J, leaving 10 bases unmatched. The V gene's germline CDR1 is MNHEY and CDR2 SMNVEV (reference sequence). The CDR3 has 16 amino acids. As DNA, the CDR3 is TGTGCCAGCAGTCCCGACGACAGGGGGGCCCACTATGGCTACACCTTC. This sequence encodes CASSPDDRGAHYGYTF.

Of note for this clonotype: At one end, the junction sequence differs from germline, possibly due to a read error. CDR3 sequence (DNA): TGCGCCAGCAGGCTAGGTAGACAGATGAACACTAAAGCTTTCTTT. Protein product: CASRLGRQMNTKAFF. The rearrangement links TRBV28 to TRBJ1-1, with a possible D match to TRBD1 (5 bases). The V gene's germline CDR1 is MDHEN and CDR2 SYDVKM. The CDR3 extends over 15 amino acids.

V gene TRBV10-3 combines with J gene TRBJ2-1; D possibly matches TRBD1 or TRBD2 (5 bases each). CDR1 is ENHRY and CDR2 is SYGVKD in the germline V gene. Trimming removed 8 bases from V and 5 bases from J, with 16 bases in between. The CDR3 is 14 amino acids. Here the CDR3 reads CAIGGTDSDNEQFF. The CDR3 coding sequence is TGTGCCATCGGTGGGACCGACAGCGACAATGAGCAGTTCTTC.

The chain combines TRBV30 with TRBJ1-2; D is ambiguous. The length of the CDR3 is 13 residues. Per germline, CDR1 GTSNPN and CDR2 SVGIG (reference sequence). Between the trimmed V and J ends, which lost 2 bases and 1 base, there was a span of 8 bases. The CDR3 region is CAWSQDINYGYTF. In DNA, the CDR3 is TGTGCCTGGAGTCAGGATATTAACTATGGCTACACCTTC. The full variable domain, in which reference TRBV30 and TRBJ1-2 provide the parts outside the CDR3, is SQTIHQWPATLVQPVGSPLSLECTVEGTSNPNLYWYRQAAGRGLQLLFYSVGIGQISSEVPQNLSASRPQDRQFILSSKKLLLSDSGFYLCAWSQDINYGYTFGSGTRLTVV.

This clonotype was counted between two and nine times. The CDR3 nucleotides are TGCAGTGCTAGAGGAAAGCGGGAGGCCTACAATGAGCAGTTCTTC. Translating it yields CSARGKREAYNEQFF. This chain connects TRBV20-1 to TRBJ2-1, with 9 bases identical to TRBD2. CDR1 is DFQATT and CDR2 is SNEGSKA in the germline V gene (reference sequence). V was pared by 1 base and J by 2 bases, with 3 bases of the junction left unmatched. The CDR3 is 15 residues long.

Ten or more counts support this clonotype. One junction end disagrees with the germline gene, perhaps due to a read error. This chain uses TRBV20-1 with TRBJ2-5; unclear D gene. The germline CDR1 and CDR2 sequences are DFQATT and SNEGSKA (reference sequence). This CDR3 is built from 12 residues. CDR3 loop: CSAWTDQETQYF. DNA for the CDR3: TGCAGTGCTTGGACGGACCAGGAGACCCAGTACTTC.

J is TRBJ1-4 and V is TRBV20-1; D is unresolved. The ends were cut back, 2 bases at V and 8 bases at J, with 6 bases in the middle. Per the germline V gene, CDR1 is DFQATT and CDR2 is SNEGSKA (reference sequence). The CDR3 is 11 amino acids. The CDR3 region has the DNA TGCAGTGCTAGAATTAACGAAAAACTGTTTTTT. This sequence encodes CSARINEKLFF.

This chain joins TRBV10-2 and TRBJ2-1; possibly TRBD1 for D (6 bases). V lost 3 bases and J lost 14, with 14 bases in between. Per germline, CDR1 WSHSY and CDR2 SAAADI. The CDR3 is 12 amino acids. The CDR3: CASSEGGMIEFF. The CDR3 region has the DNA TGCGCCAGCAGTGAAGGGGGAATGATTGAGTTCTTC.

This clonotype was seen more than once but under ten times. The DNA for the CDR3 is TGTGCCAGCAGTTACGGTGTCGGGGCAGGGAGCACAGATACGCAGTATTTT. Translation: CASSYGVGAGSTDTQYF. V gene TRBV6-5 combines with J gene TRBJ2-3; D is perhaps TRBD1 or TRBD2 (5 bases each). The V gene lost 2 bases and the J gene lost 0 bases, with 15 bases spanning the gap. The germline V gene encodes CDR1 MNHEY and CDR2 SVGAGI. The CDR3 totals 17 residues.

The chain has TRBV2 and TRBJ1-1; D is ambiguous. The CDR3 contains 16 residues. Germline CDR1 and CDR2: SNHLY and FYNNEI. V was shortened by 4 bases and J by 7 bases, with 22 bases between the two germline ends. CDR3 bases: TGTGCCAGCAGTGGGATCCGGGGAGGGTTGGAGGGTGAAGCTTTCTTT. Translating gives CASSGIRGGLEGEAFF.